The text below deals with one T cell receptor (beta chain). The antigen remains undetermined. This sample stems from a study of cytomegalovirus exposure and HLA in healthy donors. Study observations and caveats: Later analysis indicated greater clonal expansion among HLA-associated TCR beta chains than among equally common other chains.

Vbeta (60) and Jbeta (13) primers were used in the PCR. Per the authors' pipeline: About 10 million shared chains were among around 80 million unique TCR beta chains counted in a later analysis. The data were produced by immunoSEQ multiplex PCR, yet TCRdb's version contains in-frame clones alone and is incomplete. V, J and clone size are those of that table, while D and trimming were read from the DNA. The data contain approximately 210,000 clones, around four fifths of them singletons. The V gene's germline CDR1 is SGHRS and CDR2 YFSETQ. The CDR3 sequence is 15 residues long. Trimming cost V 4 bases and J 3 bases; bases outside gene matches: 5.

Specimen: PBMCs. The sequence was obtained from a woman aged 50 to 65 in good health and CMV-seropositive. This chain uses TRBV5-1 with TRBJ1-4; 8 bases align to TRBD1. For the CDR3, the DNA is TGCGCCAGCAGCACTGAACAGGGGGCTAATGAAAAACTGTTTTTT. Protein product: CASSTEQGANEKLFF.